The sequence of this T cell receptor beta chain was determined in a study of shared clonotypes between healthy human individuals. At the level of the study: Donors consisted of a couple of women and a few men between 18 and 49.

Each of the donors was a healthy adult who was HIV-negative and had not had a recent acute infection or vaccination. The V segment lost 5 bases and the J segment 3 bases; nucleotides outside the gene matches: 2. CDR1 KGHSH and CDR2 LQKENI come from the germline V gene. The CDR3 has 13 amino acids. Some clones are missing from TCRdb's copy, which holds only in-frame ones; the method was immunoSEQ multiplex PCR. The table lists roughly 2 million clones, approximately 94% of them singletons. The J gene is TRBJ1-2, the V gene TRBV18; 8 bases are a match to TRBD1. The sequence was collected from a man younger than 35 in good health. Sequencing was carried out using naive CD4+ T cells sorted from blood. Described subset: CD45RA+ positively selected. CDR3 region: CASSAQGDYGYTF. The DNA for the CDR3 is TGTGCCAGCTCAGCACAGGGGGACTATGGCTACACCTTC.